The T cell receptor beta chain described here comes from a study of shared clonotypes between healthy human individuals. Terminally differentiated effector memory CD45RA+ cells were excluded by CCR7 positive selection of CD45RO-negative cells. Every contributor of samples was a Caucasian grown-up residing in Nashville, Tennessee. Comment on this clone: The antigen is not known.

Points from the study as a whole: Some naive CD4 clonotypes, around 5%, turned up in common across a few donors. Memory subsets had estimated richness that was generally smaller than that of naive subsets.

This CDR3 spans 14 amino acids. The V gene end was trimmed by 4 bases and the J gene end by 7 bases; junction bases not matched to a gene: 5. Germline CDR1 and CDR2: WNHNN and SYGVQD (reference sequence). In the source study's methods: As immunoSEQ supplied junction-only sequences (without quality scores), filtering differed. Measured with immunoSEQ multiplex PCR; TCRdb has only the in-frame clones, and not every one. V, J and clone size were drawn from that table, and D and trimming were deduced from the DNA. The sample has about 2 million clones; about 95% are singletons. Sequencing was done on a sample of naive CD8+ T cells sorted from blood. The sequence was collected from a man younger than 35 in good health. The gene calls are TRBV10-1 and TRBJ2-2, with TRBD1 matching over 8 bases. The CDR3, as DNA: TGCGCCAGCAGTGCGACAGGGGAGAACGGGGAGCTGTTTTTT. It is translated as CASSATGENGELFF.